The sequence of this TCR beta chain was determined in a study of patients and donors after allogeneic stem cell transplantation. TCRdb re-analysed the RT-PCR reads in MiXCR, keeping a single row per CDR3 protein. The data hold about 410,000 distinct CDR3 sequences, with more than 15% observed a single time. Material: blood, either unsorted or a sorted T cell fraction (not recorded which). The sequence came from a human donor who was either an allogeneic HSCT recipient or a stem cell or donor lymphocyte infusion donor (not recorded which). It is not recorded whose cells these are; they may come from a transplant donor.

The CDR3: CASSISGYRKTQYF. The CDR3 bases are TGTGCCAGTAGTATTAGTGGGTACCGGAAGACCCAGTACTTC. The chain combines TRBV19 with TRBJ2-5; D unclear. The germline V gene has CDR1 LNHDA and CDR2 SQIVND (reference sequence). V lost 3 bases, J lost 6 bases, and 14 bases lay in between. This CDR3 region has 14 residues.